Sequencing of this TCR beta chain was carried out in a study of T cell responses to AZD1222 COVID-19 vaccine. Study findings and constraints: Across spike, vaccine-associated CD4 TCRs were found, dominant at 160-218 and 743-854. White British ancestry dominated among donors, who included more females, and clonal diversity was possibly underestimated. Without day 14 samples, only post-peak T cell repertoires were studied.

About this clone: The antigen is unknown.

Only in-frame clones appear in the TCRdb table, and some are missing; sequencing was by immunoSEQ multiplex PCR. The top ten hold approximately 7% of the sample, which has roughly 150,000 clones, approximately 91% seen once. This receptor was identified in an adult who had recovered from COVID-19. The source material was peripheral blood, sampled after recovery from COVID-19.

The CDR3 reads CASSLLRGTGELFF. The CDR3, as DNA: TGTGCCAGCAGCTTATTGCGAGGCACCGGGGAGCTGTTTTTT. V is TRBV11-3 and J is TRBJ2-2; D is ambiguous. Trimming removed 2 bases at V and 4 bases at J, with 8 bases between. The CDR3 contains 14 residues. Germline CDR1 reads SGHNT; CDR2 reads YENEEA.